This is a list of T cell receptor beta chains from one sample in a study of HIV-infected patients and healthy controls. Each CDR3 protein gets one entry after TCRdb re-called the 5' RACE reads with MiXCR. The sample consists of fewer than 20,000 distinct CDR3 sequences, roughly 8.7% of them appearing once. This specimen was blood, taken during antiretroviral therapy. These receptors all stem from an adult with HIV infection. Each CDR3 is given with its conserved first and last residue. D genes are given only for firm matches. The size field is filled for only some rows; it gives once, few, many or a size class.

D gene: TRBD2; clone size: NA; J gene: TRBJ2-7; V gene: TRBV2; CDR3 DNA: TGTGCCAGCAGTTGGACTAGCGGGGGCTACGAGCAGTACTTC; CDR3 protein: CASSWTSGGYEQYF
D gene: NA; clone size: many; J gene: TRBJ2-3; V gene: TRBV19; CDR3 DNA: TGTGCCAGTAGGGATGGAGACGCTGCTAGCACAGATACGCAGTATTTT; CDR3 protein: CASRDGDAASTDTQYF
D gene: TRBD2; clone size: many; J gene: TRBJ2-7; V gene: TRBV20-1; CDR3 DNA: TGCAGTGCCCAAGCCAGCGGGAGGACTCGCTACGAGCAGTACTTC; CDR3 protein: CSAQASGRTRYEQYF
D gene: NA; clone size: many; J gene: TRBJ2-1; V gene: TRBV5-1; CDR3 DNA: TGCGCCAGCAGTTCAAAAGGGGGGAGATCGGGGCGGAATGAGCAGTTCTTC; CDR3 protein: CASSSKGGRSGRNEQFF
D gene: NA; clone size: few; J gene: TRBJ2-5; V gene: TRBV15; CDR3 DNA: TGTGCCACCAGCAGAGATGTGGAGGGTTGGGAGACCCAGTACTTC; CDR3 protein: CATSRDVEGWETQYF
D gene: TRBD1; clone size: NA; J gene: TRBJ2-1; V gene: TRBV6-5; CDR3 DNA: TGTGCCAGCAGTCCCACAGGGGTGGGTGAGCAGTTCTTC; CDR3 protein: CASSPTGVGEQFF
D gene: TRBD1; clone size: many; J gene: TRBJ2-1; V gene: TRBV15; CDR3 DNA: TGTGCCACCACCGAAGTCGCCGGGACAGCGTGGGATGAGCAGTTCTTC; CDR3 protein: CATTEVAGTAWDEQFF
D gene: TRBD2; clone size: many; J gene: TRBJ2-1; V gene: TRBV6-9; CDR3 DNA: TGTGCCAGCAGTCTTACTAGCGACTTCCTGAGCTCCTACAATGAGCAGTTCTTC; CDR3 protein: CASSLTSDFLSSYNEQFF
D gene: NA; clone size: medium-sized; J gene: TRBJ1-6; V gene: TRBV18; CDR3 DNA: TGTGCCAGCTCTTTCCGGGGGACGGACGCCAATTCACCCCTCCACTTT; CDR3 protein: CASSFRGTDANSPLHF
D gene: TRBD2; clone size: many; J gene: TRBJ2-3; V gene: TRBV5-1; CDR3 DNA: TGCGCCAGCAGCTTGGAGGGAGGGCCAGATACGCAGTATTTT; CDR3 protein: CASSLEGGPDTQYF
D gene: TRBD1; clone size: NA; J gene: TRBJ2-7; V gene: TRBV9; CDR3 DNA: TGTGCCAGCAGCGTAGGGGGACAGTCCTACGAGCAGTACTTC; CDR3 protein: CASSVGGQSYEQYF
D gene: NA; clone size: many; J gene: TRBJ2-2; V gene: TRBV7-3; CDR3 DNA: TGTGCCAGCAGCTCCTATACGAACACCGGGGAGCTGTTTTTT; CDR3 protein: CASSSYTNTGELFF
D gene: NA; clone size: NA; J gene: TRBJ1-5; V gene: TRBV6-5; CDR3 DNA: TGTGCCAGCAGTTACTCGGGGGTTGATCGCAATCAGCCCCAGCATTTT; CDR3 protein: CASSYSGVDRNQPQHF
D gene: TRBD2; clone size: many; J gene: TRBJ2-3; V gene: TRBV24-1; CDR3 DNA: TGTGCCACCAGTGATTTGCACCCGGGACTAGCGGGACCCACAGATACGCAGTATTTT; CDR3 protein: CATSDLHPGLAGPTDTQYF
D gene: TRBD1; clone size: many; J gene: TRBJ2-7; V gene: TRBV20-1; CDR3 DNA: TGCAGTGCTAGAGAGGCCGGGACAGGCCCCTACGAGCAGTACTTC; CDR3 protein: CSAREAGTGPYEQYF
D gene: NA; clone size: many; J gene: TRBJ2-1; V gene: TRBV11-2; CDR3 DNA: TGTGCCAGCAGCCAGGTGTCAGGGTACCGGGGAAATGAGCAGTTCTTC; CDR3 protein: CASSQVSGYRGNEQFF
D gene: NA; clone size: many; J gene: TRBJ2-7; V gene: TRBV6-2/TRBV6-3; CDR3 DNA: TGTGCCGGGAATACAGGGCCCTCCTACGAGCAGTACTTC; CDR3 protein: CAGNTGPSYEQYF
D gene: NA; clone size: many; J gene: TRBJ2-7; V gene: TRBV14; CDR3 DNA: TGTGCCAGCAGCCAAGATGAGGCGGCCAGCTCCTACGAGCAGTACTTC; CDR3 protein: CASSQDEAASSYEQYF
D gene: TRBD1; clone size: many; J gene: TRBJ1-2; V gene: TRBV28; CDR3 DNA: TGTGCCAGCAGTACCCCGGACAGGGGGGATGGCTACACCTTC; CDR3 protein: CASSTPDRGDGYTF
D gene: NA; clone size: many; J gene: TRBJ1-3; V gene: TRBV5-6; CDR3 DNA: TGTGCCAGCAGCTTGGTAGCGTATGGAGGGGGAAACACCATATATTTT; CDR3 protein: CASSLVAYGGGNTIYF
D gene: NA; clone size: many; J gene: TRBJ1-5; V gene: TRBV2; CDR3 DNA: TGTGCCAGCAGTACAGGGCTAGACCCTCAGCCCCAGCATTTT; CDR3 protein: CASSTGLDPQPQHF
D gene: NA; clone size: NA; J gene: TRBJ2-7; V gene: TRBV6-1; CDR3 DNA: TGTGCCAGCAGTGAAGAGGGAAGGCTCGAGCAGTACTTC; CDR3 protein: CASSEEGRLEQYF
D gene: TRBD2; clone size: many; J gene: TRBJ2-7; V gene: TRBV3-1; CDR3 DNA: TGTGCCAGCAGCCAACTGACTAGCGCCCCCCCCGAGCAGTACTTC; CDR3 protein: CASSQLTSAPPEQYF
D gene: TRBD2; clone size: few; J gene: TRBJ2-2; V gene: TRBV7-2; CDR3 DNA: TGTGCCAGCAGTTCCCCGGGGGGGATCGACACCGGGGAGCTGTTTTTT; CDR3 protein: CASSSPGGIDTGELFF
D gene: TRBD2; clone size: many; J gene: TRBJ2-3; V gene: TRBV6-6; CDR3 DNA: TGTGCCAGCATAGAGCGGGGGGGCTCTTCTAACACAGATACGCAGTATTTT; CDR3 protein: CASIERGGSSNTDTQYF
D gene: NA; clone size: many; J gene: TRBJ2-1; V gene: TRBV11-3; CDR3 DNA: TGTGCCAGCAGCTTAGCCGGGAATGAGCAGTTCTTC; CDR3 protein: CASSLAGNEQFF
D gene: NA; clone size: many; J gene: TRBJ1-3; V gene: TRBV12-3/TRBV12-4; CDR3 DNA: TGTGCCAGCAGTTTAGTGGGGGTATCTGGAAACACCATATATTTT; CDR3 protein: CASSLVGVSGNTIYF
D gene: NA; clone size: many; J gene: TRBJ1-1; V gene: TRBV29-1; CDR3 DNA: TGCAGCGCCGCGGCACAGGGAAACACTGAAGCTTTCTTT; CDR3 protein: CSAAAQGNTEAFF
D gene: NA; clone size: many; J gene: TRBJ2-7; V gene: TRBV27; CDR3 DNA: TGTGCCAGCAGTTTTGGGGTCTCCTACGAGCAGTACTTC; CDR3 protein: CASSFGVSYEQYF
D gene: NA; clone size: many; J gene: TRBJ1-2; V gene: TRBV7-9; CDR3 DNA: TGTGCCAGCAGCTTCGACAGCGACTATGGCTACACCTTC; CDR3 protein: CASSFDSDYGYTF
D gene: TRBD2; clone size: many; J gene: TRBJ2-1; V gene: TRBV5-1; CDR3 DNA: TGCGCCAGCAGCACCGGACTAGTCACCTACAATGAGCAGTTCTTC; CDR3 protein: CASSTGLVTYNEQFF
D gene: TRBD1; clone size: NA; J gene: TRBJ1-1; V gene: TRBV28; CDR3 DNA: TGTGCCAGCAGTTCGCCTCAGGGGGCCAGTGAAGCTTTCTTT; CDR3 protein: CASSSPQGASEAFF
D gene: NA; clone size: many; J gene: TRBJ2-7; V gene: TRBV5-1; CDR3 DNA: TGCGCCAGCAGCTTGGGGGACTACGAGCAGTACTTC; CDR3 protein: CASSLGDYEQYF